A selection of T cell receptor beta chains follows, all from one sample in a study of T-cell memory formation after mild COVID-19. TCRdb itself ran the 5' RACE reads through MiXCR, one entry per CDR3 protein. The sample lists more than 300,000 distinct CDR3 sequences, approximately 13% occurring once. Material for sequencing was PBMCs or a T cell subset sorted from them (not recorded which). Every receptor here comes from a man aged 18 to 35 who had mild COVID-19 (a few samples of this study predate the infection). Cell type and time point are not known. Each CDR3 is given with its conserved first and last residue. Fields, in order: V gene, J gene, clone size, D gene, CDR3 length, CDR3 protein, CDR3 DNA. A D gene is named only where the DNA matches it firmly. The size field is filled for only some rows; it gives once, few, many or a size class.

TRBV29-1	TRBJ2-5	few	.	14	CSTNRGLVGETQYF	TGCAGCACTAACAGGGGACTGGTGGGTGAGACCCAGTACTTC
TRBV12-3/TRBV12-4	TRBJ1-4	few	TRBD1	12	CASVRTGEKLFF	TGTGCCAGCGTACGGACAGGGGAAAAACTGTTTTTT
TRBV10-3	TRBJ2-1	few	.	12	CAISATGREQFF	TGTGCCATCAGTGCAACAGGGCGGGAGCAGTTCTTC
TRBV2	TRBJ2-3	.	.	14	CASSAQRGTDTQYF	TGTGCCAGCAGTGCCCAGCGGGGCACAGATACGCAGTATTTT
TRBV4-1	TRBJ2-3	few	.	17	CASSQPEGREESDTQYF	TGCGCCAGCAGCCAACCGGAGGGCAGGGAGGAATCAGATACGCAGTATTTT
TRBV6-5	TRBJ2-7	.	.	16	CASSYSIGTAPREQYF	TGTGCCAGCAGTTACTCGATCGGGACCGCGCCCCGCGAGCAGTACTTC
TRBV11-3	TRBJ2-2	few	TRBD1	18	CASSLDQAGTGNTGELFF	TGTGCCAGCAGCTTAGATCAGGCCGGGACAGGGAACACCGGGGAGCTGTTTTTT
TRBV12-3/TRBV12-4	TRBJ2-7	.	.	16	CASSLGWSATTYEQYF	TGTGCCAGCAGTTTAGGATGGTCAGCCACTACCTACGAGCAGTACTTC
TRBV20-1	TRBJ2-4	.	.	14	CSAIQGLVKNIQYF	TGCAGTGCTATCCAGGGGCTAGTCAAAAACATTCAGTACTTC
TRBV4-3	TRBJ1-1	many	TRBD1	17	CASSQARETGQGGPAFF	TGCGCCAGCAGCCAAGCACGCGAGACGGGACAGGGCGGCCCGGCTTTCTTT